This record looks at one TCR beta chain sequence and its context. The antigen remains undetermined. V trimming: 1 base; J trimming: 5 bases; junction bases outside the gene matches: 5. The CDR3 has 15 amino acids. In germline, CDR1 is SEHNR, CDR2 FQNEAQ (reference sequence). The tumor samples were collected prior to definitive surgery or chemotherapy. This record belongs to a study of high-grade serous ovarian cancer treatment subgroups. Study-wide background: On average, approximately 14,000 reads and 6,000 to 7,500 unique TCR beta rearrangements were obtained per sample.

Using immunoSEQ multiplex PCR, the repertoire was profiled, and TCRdb retains in-frame clones only, with some absent. Among more than 6,000 clones, just under 80% were seen once, and the ten largest hold around 10%. Study-wide results and limits: Different patients shared almost no repertoire; same-patient tumors shared roughly 0.1 to 0.8.

This sequence was found in a human donor with high-grade serous ovarian cancer. This chain joins TRBV7-9 and TRBJ2-7, with 10 nucleotides matching TRBD2. The specimen sequenced was tumor tissue. The CDR3 loop reads CASSLVLAGAHEQYF. CDR3 sequence (DNA): TGTGCCAGCAGCTTAGTTCTAGCGGGGGCCCACGAGCAGTACTTC.